This T cell receptor beta chain was recovered during a study of cytomegalovirus exposure and HLA in healthy donors (dated by TCRdb to the late 2010s). Regarding the complete study: According to an earlier analysis of a few hundred of the donors, about 190 million T cells yielded roughly 100 million unique TCR beta sequences and about 300 Gb of sequence data. The number of donors typed differed by locus, with 629-630 for A, B, C, DRB1 and DQB1, roughly 550 for DQA1, about 610 for DPA1, and over 400 for DPB1. An early release covering over 500 HLA-typed donors comprised approximately 300 gigabases of sequencing data and about 90 million unique TCR sequences. An earlier analysis of around 580 of the donors used high-throughput TCR beta sequencing to judge whether each TCR beta V gene segment behaved as functional or pseudogenic. The study profiled the T cell repertoires of 500 to 800 subjects by immunosequencing and related them to cytomegalovirus serostatus. All discovery cohort repertoires had been generated using a single sequencing platform. The study was designed to test whether signatures of past pathogen exposure could be identified by cataloging public T cell receptors. A later genetic analysis used genome-wide SNP genotypes for about 65% of the 666 donors, treating that subset as a discovery cohort. Of the approximately 400 genotyped donors, approximately 80% fell in the genetic ancestry cluster associated with self-reported Caucasian donors. Among under 450 genotyped donors of the cohort, an average of around 240,000 unique TCR beta nucleotide sequences were sequenced per donor, about a sixth of them non-productive. Besides the first cohort of roughly 700 subjects, a separate validation cohort made up of 120 different subjects was used. A later analysis re-analyzed previously published TCR beta repertoires from 600 to 850 donors and added high-resolution HLA genotyping to study TCR occurrence patterns. Because of strong linkage in the cohort, 4 to 6 DR-DQ haplotypes were treated as single units for association and clustering. HLA typing included class I and class II loci at four-digit resolution. Rather than using new phenotypic data, the later analysis identified candidate immune exposures from TCR beta sequences and from how often those sequences occurred across donors. To predict cytomegalovirus infection status, the study combined high-throughput TCR immunosequencing, statistical association of individual TCRs with disease status, and machine learning. Donor age, sex, ethnicity and CMV serostatus were collected together with the repertoire data.

The cohort comprised some 730 healthy bone marrow donors. All cohort members were sampled while nominally healthy, although unrecorded immune exposures were likely present. The donor tested CMV seropositive, placing the donor among the 289 seropositive members of the cohort. Each donor provided a peripheral blood sample, and peripheral blood mononuclear cells were used for TCR beta sequencing. The Qiagen DNeasy Blood Extraction Kit was used to extract genomic DNA from the blood cell samples. About this clone itself: Its antigen is unknown. No base quality information exists; no much larger clone differs at one position.

Libraries were made using the immunoSEQ multiplex PCR assay. The multiplex PCR relied on a mix of 60 forward primers for TCR Vbeta segments and 13 reverse primers for TCR Jbeta segments. A multiplex PCR assay on genomic DNA amplified the CDR3 region of rearranged TCR beta genes. The Illumina HiSeq System was used to sequence the amplified TCR beta libraries as 87-base-pair reads. The authors' pipeline ran thus. A later analysis counted about 82 million unique TCR beta chains across the 700 or so repertoires, and roughly 11 million of these chains were shared by at least two donors. Raw reads were error-corrected and collapsed into unique sequences with a nearest-neighbor algorithm that merged closely related sequences to remove PCR and sequencing errors. Alignment of CDR3 sequences to IMGT reference sequences was used to assign V, D and J gene segments. For a sequence to be retained, at least a six-nucleotide match to both a V gene segment and a J gene segment was required. A rearrangement counted as productive if the CDR3 had no stop codons and remained in frame with V and J, and every other rearrangement counted as non-productive. CDR3 was defined by IMGT convention, running from the second conserved V-encoded cysteine to the conserved J-encoded phenylalanine. The earlier analysis of approximately 500 of the donors excluded sequences that lacked an unambiguous match to a single V gene segment. In an earlier analysis of about 590 of the donors, a V segment was called functional when productive rearrangements were above 56.7%, and segregating when the standard deviation between donors exceeded 5%. A statistical classification framework was built for diagnosing cytomegalovirus status from the catalog of TCR beta chain sequences. V and J gene assignment, in a later analysis, came from comparing TCR nucleotide sequences with IMGT/GENE-DB human TR gene sequences. Using the TCRdist pipeline, a later analysis assigned CDR3 sequences along with most-parsimonious VDJ recombination scenarios. A later analysis defined each TCR beta chain by its CDR3 amino acid sequence plus V-gene family, and excluded reads lacking a unique V-gene family. To address suspected cross-contamination and a sequencing artifact, a later analysis removed several hundred highly shared, low-generation-probability nucleotide sequences. In a later analysis, a clonal expansion index was calculated for each public chain from normalized within-repertoire ranks of inferred template counts. In a later analysis, generation probabilities were computed using a VDJ recombination model fitted to out-of-frame rearrangements, and the results were checked against IGoR. In a later analysis, TCR-TCR, TCR-HLA and TCR-CMV co-occurrence was scored with hypergeometric tests, and a repertoire-size bias correction was applied to TCR pairs. False discovery rates were estimated in a later analysis by permuting HLA or CMV assignments 20 times. A later analysis grouped co-occurring TCRs with DBSCAN, adding TCRdist sequence similarity when clustering within HLA-allele-positive subsets. Repertoires with fewer than 30,000 or more than 120,000 public chains, plus five repertoires with anomalous nucleotide sharing, were excluded from co-occurrence clustering. In its TCRdb copy, this immuneACCESS table keeps in-frame sequences only and misses some clones. Where compared with another copy, unresolved V genes explain less than half of these, and the others have no known cause. V and J calls and clone size are given by that table; D and trimming were obtained from the DNA. This sample is represented by 85,000 to 130,000 clones; roughly 85% of them were singletons. Roughly 5% of the sample is in the top ten clones.

The study at large found these results: In vitro tests confirmed that a few of the cytomegalovirus-associated TCR beta chains recognize cytomegalovirus antigens. Linkage disequilibrium might explain the correlated functional status among segregating V segments, but an unknown experimental factor could not be ruled out. Because HLA typing was missing for some donors at each locus, association tests included only the typed subset. Compared with the approximately 670-donor mean, donors in an Asian-associated ancestry cluster had fewer N-insertions in productive TCRs, according to a later genetic analysis. A later analysis found that most CMV-associated TCR beta chains appeared HLA-restricted, with HLA associations seemingly driven largely by CMV exposure. The authors suggested that the approach could potentially be extended to other disease states and immunological phenotypes. While some public TCRs were present in many individuals, most TCR sequences turned up only very rarely across donors. A total of roughly 160 TCR beta chains were listed by the study as associated with cytomegalovirus. An association between a missense DCLRE1C variant and V-gene and J-gene trimming of TCR beta chains was found in a later genetic analysis and replicated in an independent cohort. In a later analysis, TCR association rates were found to vary across HLA loci, with the most associated TCRs seen for DRB1 alleles and the fewest for HLA-C alleles. The cohort was sequenced for TCR beta chains only, and without alpha or paired-chain data the features that could be detected were limited. In both the original and validation cohorts, the classifier was reported to diagnose cytomegalovirus status with high specificity and sensitivity. Roughly uniform sequencing depth across donors was assumed in presence/absence analyses, although this assumption may not hold. In a later analysis, HLA-associated TCR beta chains were found to be more clonally expanded and to have lower generation probabilities than equally common non-associated chains. CMV serostatus was the only immune exposure information available for the cohort. Assigning TCR associations to individual alleles was difficult when HLA alleles, especially DR and DQ, strongly co-occurred. A cluster of highly shared sequence variants was judged likely to represent a technical artifact of the sequencing pipeline. In an earlier analysis of approximately 590 of the donors, most TCR beta V segments appeared in productive rearrangements about 87% or about 30% of the time, broadly matching IMGT annotations. Because counts were too low, some 17 rarely observed V segments, including chromosome 9 orphons, were left out of the earlier analysis of some 600 of the donors. A later analysis reported that several top co-occurrence clusters appeared linked to parvovirus B19, influenza, CMV and Epstein-Barr virus. A further reported finding was that TCR beta sequences accurately predicted the HLA-A and HLA-B alleles for most subjects in the first cohort. At a false discovery rate of 0.05, a later analysis linked fewer than 20,000 TCR beta sequences to specific HLA alleles.

What was sequenced was PBMCs. The TCR was taken from a man in his fifties or sixties in good health and CMV-seropositive.

This receptor carries the CDR3 CASSPTSGGATDTQYF. Here is the DNA: TGTGCCAGCAGCCCGACTAGCGGGGGGGCAACAGATACGCAGTATTTT. This chain is built from TRBV6-4 and TRBJ2-3, with 14 central nucleotides matching TRBD2. The germline V gene gives CDR1 as MRHNA and CDR2 as SNTAGT. V trim: 6 bases; J trim: 3 bases; unmatched bases: 5. The CDR3 runs 16 amino acids, cysteine and phenylalanine included. The read is trimmed to its CDR3 DNA, 48 bases read in frame from base 1.